These T cell receptor beta chains were read from a single sample in a study of PD-1 blockade in classical Hodgkin lymphoma. This table comes from immunoSEQ multiplex PCR, and its TCRdb copy is limited to in-frame clones, with some not included. The table shows over 20,000 clones, with roughly 84% occurring only once. The sequencing used CD4+ T cells from blood, collected at baseline. Receptors originate from a human donor with classical Hodgkin lymphoma. CDR3s include the opening cysteine and the closing phenylalanine or tryptophan. The D gene is left open where the match is weak. Part of the rows lack a size; the others show once, few, many or a class for expanded clones.

size,D,V,J,DNA,CDR3
NA,TRBD2,TRBV18,TRBJ2-1,TGTGCCAGCTCACCCTCACTAGCGGGGGATCACTACAATGAGCAGTTCTTC,CASSPSLAGDHYNEQFF
NA,NA,TRBV7-2,TRBJ1-1,TGTGCCAGCAGCTTAATGTACGAAGGGACTGAAGCTTTCTTT,CASSLMYEGTEAFF
NA,TRBD1,TRBV7-2,TRBJ1-5,TGTGCCAGCAGCTTAGAACAACAGGGGACCCATCAGCCCCAGCATTTT,CASSLEQQGTHQPQHF
NA,NA,TRBV5-6,TRBJ1-2,TGTGCCAGCAGCTACGCGGGGGGCCTCACGGGCTACACCTTC,CASSYAGGLTGYTF
NA,TRBD1,TRBV5-8,TRBJ2-3,TGTGCCAGCAGCTCTGGTTTCGGGACAGGGGGCGCGGGAGATACGCAGTATTTT,CASSSGFGTGGAGDTQYF
once,NA,TRBV20-1,TRBJ1-2,TGCAGCGCAACAGAGCTCTATGGCTACACCTTC,CSATELYGYTF
NA,TRBD1,TRBV6-6,TRBJ2-5,TGTGCCAGCAGTTACCGTCTGACAGGGGGCCGAGAGACCCAGTACTTC,CASSYRLTGGRETQYF
NA,NA,TRBV11-1,TRBJ1-5,TGTGCCAGCAGCCGTGCTAGCAATCAGCCCCAGCATTTT,CASSRASNQPQHF
NA,TRBD1,TRBV18,TRBJ2-3,TGTGCCAGCTCACTTACCGGACAGGGACGCACAGATACGCAGTATTTT,CASSLTGQGRTDTQYF
few,NA,TRBV19,TRBJ1-5,TGTGCCAGTAGTATTGCCGGGAGCGGCAATCAGCCCCAGCATTTT,CASSIAGSGNQPQHF
NA,NA,TRBV5-1,TRBJ2-2,TGCGCCAGCAGCTTGGTCGGGCTGGGGTCCGGGGAGCTGTTTTTT,CASSLVGLGSGELFF
NA,NA,TRBV11-1,TRBJ1-5,TGTGCCAGCAGCTTGACAGGCAATCAGCCCCAGCATTTT,CASSLTGNQPQHF
NA,NA,TRBV6-4,TRBJ2-3,TGTGCCAGCAGTGACCCCCCTAAGGATACGCAGTATTTT,CASSDPPKDTQYF
few,NA,TRBV5-1,TRBJ2-7,TGCGCCAGCAGCTCAGGCGGCGGGTCTTACGAGCAGTACTTC,CASSSGGGSYEQYF
NA,NA,TRBV28,TRBJ1-1,TGTGCCACCGAATCGGGGGGCACTGAAGCTTTCTTT,CATESGGTEAFF
NA,TRBD2,TRBV4-3,TRBJ2-3,TGCGCCAGCAGCCAAGAAGCAGCGGGGGGGCTTGATACGCAGTATTTT,CASSQEAAGGLDTQYF
NA,NA,TRBV14,TRBJ1-1,TGTGCCAGCAGCCAAGCAGGGGCAGGACGAAAAGCTTTCTTT,CASSQAGAGRKAFF
NA,NA,TRBV25-1,TRBJ1-4,TGTGCCAGCAGTGAACCCCATGATGAAAAACTGTTTTTT,CASSEPHDEKLFF
NA,TRBD1,TRBV5-1,TRBJ2-5,TGCGCCAGCAGCTTGGCCCCGGGACAGGGTTCAGAGACCCAGTACTTC,CASSLAPGQGSETQYF
NA,TRBD2,TRBV18,TRBJ2-5,TGTGCCAGCTCACCCGGGGGGCAAGAGACCCAGTACTTC,CASSPGGQETQYF
NA,TRBD1,TRBV6-5,TRBJ1-1,TGTGCCAGCAGTTTGGACAGGGGAGACACTGAAGCTTTCTTT,CASSLDRGDTEAFF
NA,NA,TRBV6-6,TRBJ1-1,TGTGCCAGCAGAAGAGCCGATGAAGCTTTCTTT,CASRRADEAFF
NA,NA,TRBV11-3,TRBJ2-2,TGTGCCAGCAGGCCGAATGAGGGGAACACCGGGGAGCTGTTTTTT,CASRPNEGNTGELFF
NA,NA,TRBV30,TRBJ1-2,TGTGCCTGGAGACAGGGAAAGGGCTATGGCTACACCTTC,CAWRQGKGYGYTF
NA,NA,TRBV6-5,TRBJ2-7,TGTGCCAGCAGTTACTCGGGCAGGGGTATCGACGAGCAGTACTTC,CASSYSGRGIDEQYF
NA,NA,TRBV2,TRBJ2-7,TGTGCCAGCAAGAGAGAGGAACTGGGCGAGCAGTACTTC,CASKREELGEQYF